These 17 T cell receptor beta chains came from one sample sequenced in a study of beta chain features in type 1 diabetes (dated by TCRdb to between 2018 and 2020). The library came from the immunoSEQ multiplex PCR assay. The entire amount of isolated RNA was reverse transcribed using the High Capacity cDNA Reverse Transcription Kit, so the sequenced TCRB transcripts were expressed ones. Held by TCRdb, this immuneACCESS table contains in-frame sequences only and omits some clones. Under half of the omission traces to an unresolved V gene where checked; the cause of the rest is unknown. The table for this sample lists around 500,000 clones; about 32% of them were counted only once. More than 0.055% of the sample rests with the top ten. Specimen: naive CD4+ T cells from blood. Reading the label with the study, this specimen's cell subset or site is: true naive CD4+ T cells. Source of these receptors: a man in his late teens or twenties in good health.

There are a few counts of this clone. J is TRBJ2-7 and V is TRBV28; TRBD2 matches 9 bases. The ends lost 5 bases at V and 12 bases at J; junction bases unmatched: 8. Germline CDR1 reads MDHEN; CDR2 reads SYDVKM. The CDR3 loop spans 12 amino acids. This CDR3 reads CASSLLAGALYF. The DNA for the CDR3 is TGTGCCAGCAGTCTTTTAGCGGGAGCGCTGTACTTC.

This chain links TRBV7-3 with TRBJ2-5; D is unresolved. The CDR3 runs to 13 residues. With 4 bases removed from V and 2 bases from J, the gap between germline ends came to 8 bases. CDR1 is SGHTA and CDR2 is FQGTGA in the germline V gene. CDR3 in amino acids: CASSWSRQETQYF. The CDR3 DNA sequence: TGTGCCAGCAGCTGGTCACGTCAAGAGACCCAGTACTTC.

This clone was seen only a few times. In DNA form, the CDR3 reads TGTGCCTCTTGGACAGGTCTGGGTTGGGGCAATGAGCAGTTCTTC. Translated, it gives CASWTGLGWGNEQFF. This chain joins TRBV10-3 and TRBJ2-1; 7 bases are a match to TRBD1. The CDR3 contains 15 residues. The V gene's germline CDR1 is ENHRY and CDR2 SYGVKD. The J segment lost 6 bases and the V segment lost 11 bases, leaving 16 bases of the junction unmatched.

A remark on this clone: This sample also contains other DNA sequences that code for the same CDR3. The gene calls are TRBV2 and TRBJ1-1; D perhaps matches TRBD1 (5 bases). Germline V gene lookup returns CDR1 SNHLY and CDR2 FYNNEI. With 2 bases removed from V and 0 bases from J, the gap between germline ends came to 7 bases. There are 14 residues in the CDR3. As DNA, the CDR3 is TGTGCCAGCAGTGAACAAGGGGTGAACACTGAAGCTTTCTTT. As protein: CASSEQGVNTEAFF.

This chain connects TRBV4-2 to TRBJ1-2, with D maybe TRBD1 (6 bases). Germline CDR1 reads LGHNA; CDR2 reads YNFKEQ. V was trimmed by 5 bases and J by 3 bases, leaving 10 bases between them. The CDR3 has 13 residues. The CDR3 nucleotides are TGTGCCAGCAGCTCGGACAGAGACTATGGCTACACCTTC. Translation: CASSSDRDYGYTF.

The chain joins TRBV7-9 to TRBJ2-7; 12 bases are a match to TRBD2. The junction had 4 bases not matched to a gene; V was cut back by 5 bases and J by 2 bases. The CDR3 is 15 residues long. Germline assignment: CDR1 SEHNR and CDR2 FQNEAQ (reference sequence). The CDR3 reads CASSTGLAGTYEQYF. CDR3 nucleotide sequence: TGTGCCAGCAGCACCGGACTAGCGGGGACCTACGAGCAGTACTTC.

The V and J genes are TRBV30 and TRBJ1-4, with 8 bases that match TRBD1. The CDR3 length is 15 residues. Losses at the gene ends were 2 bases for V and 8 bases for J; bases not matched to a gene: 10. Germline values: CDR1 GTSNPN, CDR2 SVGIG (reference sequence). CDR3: CAWSYGQGPLEKLFF. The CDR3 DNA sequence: TGTGCCTGGAGTTATGGACAGGGTCCTCTGGAAAAACTGTTTTTT.

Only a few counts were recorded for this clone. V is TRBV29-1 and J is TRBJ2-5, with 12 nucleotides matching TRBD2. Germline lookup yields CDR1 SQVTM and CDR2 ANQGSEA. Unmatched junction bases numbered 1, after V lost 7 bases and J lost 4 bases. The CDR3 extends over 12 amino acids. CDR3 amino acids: CSAGLAGETQYF. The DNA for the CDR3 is TGCAGCGCGGGACTAGCGGGAGAGACCCAGTACTTC.

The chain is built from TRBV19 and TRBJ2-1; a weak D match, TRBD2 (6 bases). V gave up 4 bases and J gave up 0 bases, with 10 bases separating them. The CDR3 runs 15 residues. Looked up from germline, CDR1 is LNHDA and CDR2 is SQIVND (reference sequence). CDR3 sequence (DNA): TGTGCCAGTAGTAAGGTTAGCGGCTCCTACAATGAGCAGTTCTTC. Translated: CASSKVSGSYNEQFF. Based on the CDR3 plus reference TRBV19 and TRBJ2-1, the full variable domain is DGGITQSPKYLFRKEGQNVTLSCEQNLNHDAMYWYRQDPGQGLRLIYYSQIVNDFQKGDIAEGYSVSREKKESFPLTVTSAQKNPTAFYLCASSKVSGSYNEQFFGPGTRLTVL.

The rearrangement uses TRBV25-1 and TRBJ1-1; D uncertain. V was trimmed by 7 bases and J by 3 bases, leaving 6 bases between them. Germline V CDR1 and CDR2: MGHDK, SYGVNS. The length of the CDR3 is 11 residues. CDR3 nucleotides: TGTGCCAGCACAGCGCACACTGAAGCTTTCTTT. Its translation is CASTAHTEAFF.

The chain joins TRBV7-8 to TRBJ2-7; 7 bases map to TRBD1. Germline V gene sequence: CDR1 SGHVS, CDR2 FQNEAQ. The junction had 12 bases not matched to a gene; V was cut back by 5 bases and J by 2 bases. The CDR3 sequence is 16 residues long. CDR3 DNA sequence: TGTGCCAGCAGCCGCTACAGAACAGGGGACCCCTACGAGCAGTACTTC. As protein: CASSRYRTGDPYEQYF.

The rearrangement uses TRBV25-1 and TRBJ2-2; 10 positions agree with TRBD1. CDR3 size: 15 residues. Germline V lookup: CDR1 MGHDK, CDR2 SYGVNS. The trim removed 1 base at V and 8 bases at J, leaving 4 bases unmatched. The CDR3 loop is CASSEFDRGLGELFF. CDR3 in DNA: TGTGCCAGCAGTGAATTTGACAGGGGGCTAGGGGAGCTGTTTTTT.

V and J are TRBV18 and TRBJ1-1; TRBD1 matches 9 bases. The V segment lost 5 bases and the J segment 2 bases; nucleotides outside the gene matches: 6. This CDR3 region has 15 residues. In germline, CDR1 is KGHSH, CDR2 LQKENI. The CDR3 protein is CASSYSTGGNTEAFF. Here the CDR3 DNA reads TGTGCCAGCTCATACTCTACAGGGGGCAACACTGAAGCTTTCTTT.

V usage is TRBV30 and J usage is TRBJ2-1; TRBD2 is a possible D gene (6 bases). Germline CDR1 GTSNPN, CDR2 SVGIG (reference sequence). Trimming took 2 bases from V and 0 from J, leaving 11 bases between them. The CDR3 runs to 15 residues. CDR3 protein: CAWSRDSSSYNEQFF. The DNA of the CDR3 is TGTGCCTGGAGTAGGGACTCGAGCTCCTACAATGAGCAGTTCTTC.

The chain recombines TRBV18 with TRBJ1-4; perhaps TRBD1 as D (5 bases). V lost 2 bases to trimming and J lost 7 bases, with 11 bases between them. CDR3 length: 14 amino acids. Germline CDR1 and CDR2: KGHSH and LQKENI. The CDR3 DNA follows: TGTGCCAGCTCACCAGCCGGGGGAGGTGAAAAACTGTTTTTT. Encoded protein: CASSPAGGGEKLFF. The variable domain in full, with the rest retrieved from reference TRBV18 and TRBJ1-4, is NAGVMQNPRHLVRRRGQEARLRCSPMKGHSHVYWYRQLPEEGLKFMVYLQKENIIDESGMPKERFSAEFPKEGPSILRIQQVVRGDSAAYFCASSPAGGGEKLFFGSGTQLSVL.

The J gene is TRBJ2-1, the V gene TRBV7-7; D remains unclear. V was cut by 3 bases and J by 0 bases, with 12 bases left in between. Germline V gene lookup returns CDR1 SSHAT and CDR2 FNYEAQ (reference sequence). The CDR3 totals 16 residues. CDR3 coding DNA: TGTGCCAGCAGCTTGGGCCTTCCCAGCTCCTACAATGAGCAGTTCTTC. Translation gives CASSLGLPSSYNEQFF.

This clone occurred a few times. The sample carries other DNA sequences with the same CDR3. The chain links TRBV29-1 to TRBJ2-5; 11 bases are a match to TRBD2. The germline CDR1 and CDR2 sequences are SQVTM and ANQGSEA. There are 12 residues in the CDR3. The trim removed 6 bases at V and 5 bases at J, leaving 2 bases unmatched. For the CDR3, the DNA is TGCAGCGTGGGACTAGCGGAGGAGACCCAGTACTTC. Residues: CSVGLAEETQYF.